The 22 T cell receptor beta chains below were found in one sample sequenced in a study of blood T cell repertoires in COVID-19. Sequencing was performed with immunoSEQ multiplex PCR; in TCRdb, only in-frame clones are kept and a portion is missing. The table includes roughly 220,000 clones, less than 90% detected once. Sequencing was carried out using peripheral blood. These receptors came from a woman in her sixties who had recovered from COVID-19.

The V and J genes are TRBV4-1 and TRBJ1-6, with 9 bases fitting TRBD1. J gave up 7 bases and V 3 bases, and 7 bases lay outside the gene matches. This CDR3 region has 16 residues. Looked up from germline, CDR1 is MGHRA and CDR2 is YSYEKL. The CDR3 nucleotides are TGCGCCAGCAGCCATTGGACAGGGGAGAAGAATTCACCCCTCCACTTT. Translated: CASSHWTGEKNSPLHF.

V is TRBV7-2 and J is TRBJ2-7, with D perhaps matching TRBD2 (6 bases). Trimming cost V 3 bases and J 1 base, with 10 bases left between them. Germline CDR1 SGHTA, CDR2 FQGNSA. This CDR3 has 14 amino acids. The CDR3 is CASSFRRASYEQYF. CDR3 bases: TGTGCCAGCAGCTTTCGGAGGGCATCCTACGAGCAGTACTTC.

This clone occurred many times. J is TRBJ1-2 and V is TRBV10-3, with 12 bases aligning to TRBD1. This CDR3 comprises 13 residues. The J segment lost 7 bases and the V segment lost 11 bases, leaving 8 bases of the junction unmatched. CDR1 and CDR2 from the germline V gene are ENHRY and SYGVKD. CDR3 coding DNA: TGTGCCGCCGCCGGGACAGGGGGCAGTGGCTACACCTTC. This encodes CAAAGTGGSGYTF.

V is TRBV27 and J is TRBJ1-1; D is possibly TRBD1 (5 bases). The ends were cut back, 3 bases at V and 5 bases at J, with 16 bases in the middle. The germline CDR1 and CDR2 sequences are MNHEY and SMNVEV (reference sequence). CDR3 length: 15 amino acids. Here the CDR3 reads CASSFLSRGTTEAFF. CDR3 sequence (DNA): TGTGCCAGCAGTTTTCTCTCTAGGGGTACGACTGAAGCTTTCTTT.

This clone has more than one count but fewer than ten. The genes are TRBV7-3 and TRBJ1-2, with 12 bases fitting TRBD1. From germline, CDR1 is SGHTA and CDR2 FQGTGA. Trimming at V came to 5 bases and at J to 7 bases, leaving 8 bases not matched to a gene. CDR3 length: 15 amino acids. CDR3 sequence: CASSPRGTGGFGYTF. DNA of the CDR3: TGTGCCAGCAGCCCTCGGGGGACAGGGGGCTTTGGCTACACCTTC.

The gene calls are TRBV6-4 and TRBJ1-2, with 7 bases aligning to TRBD1. The V and J ends lost 6 bases and 7 bases, in that order; junction bases with no gene match: 11. CDR1 MRHNA and CDR2 SNTAGT come from the germline V gene. CDR3 length: 14 residues. The CDR3: CASSETGEGRGYTF. The CDR3 DNA sequence: TGTGCCAGCAGCGAAACAGGGGAAGGACGTGGCTACACCTTC.

This chain joins TRBV27 and TRBJ2-3; D possibly corresponds to TRBD2 (6 bases). CDR3 length: 16 amino acids. The V and J ends lost 1 base and 5 bases respectively, with 16 bases between them. Germline CDR1 and CDR2: MNHEY and SMNVEV (reference sequence). The CDR3: CASSLFRGTFLDTQYF. The CDR3 DNA reads as TGTGCCAGCAGTTTATTTCGAGGGACTTTCTTAGATACGCAGTATTTT.

The gene calls are TRBV10-3 and TRBJ1-1; D possibly corresponds to TRBD1 (5 bases). Germline V gives CDR1 ENHRY, CDR2 SYGVKD. The CDR3 covers 13 residues. V was cut by 9 bases and J by 0 bases, with 11 bases left in between. In nucleotides, the CDR3 is TGTGCCATTCAGGGTCCGATGAACACTGAAGCTTTCTTT. Protein: CAIQGPMNTEAFF.

The V gene is TRBV10-3, the J gene TRBJ1-1, with D possibly being TRBD1 (5 bases). Germline V gives CDR1 ENHRY, CDR2 SYGVKD. V was cut by 4 bases and J by 7 bases, with 10 bases left in between. This CDR3 spans 12 amino acids. The CDR3 DNA sequence: TGTGCCATCAGTGCCAGGGATTATGAAGCTTTCTTT. Translation: CAISARDYEAFF.

V usage is TRBV4-1 and J usage is TRBJ1-1, with D hard to call. Germline loops: CDR1 MGHRA, CDR2 YSYEKL. CDR3 size: 15 residues. The germline V and J ends were trimmed by 1 base and 2 bases, with 11 bases remaining between them. Written as DNA, the CDR3 is TGCGCCAGCAGCCAAGGGATCCTGGGCAACACTGAAGCTTTCTTT. It codes for CASSQGILGNTEAFF.

With respect to this clone: A much larger clone is a single base away; this may be a read error. This rearrangement joins TRBV3-1 (or the pseudogene TRBV3-2) to TRBJ1-1, with 9 bases that match TRBD1. Germline V gene sequence: CDR1 LGHDT, CDR2 YNNKEL (reference sequence). V was clipped by 4 bases and J by 3 bases; unmatched bases: 3. This CDR3 has 14 amino acids. The CDR3 region is CASSLDRGYTEAFF. As DNA, the CDR3 is TGTGCCAGCAGCCTGGACAGGGGTTACACTGAAGCTTTCTTT.

The rearrangement joins TRBV6-5 to TRBJ1-1; 7 positions match TRBD1. The CDR3 covers 14 residues. The junction had 6 bases not matched to a gene; V was cut back by 8 bases and J by 0 bases. Germline CDR1 is MNHEY and CDR2 is SVGAGI. The CDR3 loop reads CASGYRGMNTEAFF. The CDR3, as DNA: TGTGCCAGCGGATACAGGGGAATGAACACTGAAGCTTTCTTT.

The chain is built from TRBV4-2 and TRBJ1-2; 10 bases align to TRBD1. The ends lost 4 bases at V and 5 bases at J; junction bases unmatched: 4. Germline V gives CDR1 LGHNA, CDR2 YNFKEQ. CDR3 length: 14 amino acids. CDR3 nucleotide sequence: TGTGCCAGCAGCCCGACAGGGGGCGCTTATGGCTACACCTTC. Its translation is CASSPTGGAYGYTF.

The chain combines TRBV11-3 with TRBJ2-5; D ambiguous. V was clipped by 6 bases and J by 5 bases, with 13 bases between them. The CDR3 has 13 residues. Germline V gene data show CDR1 as SGHNT and CDR2 as YENEEA. CDR3 in DNA: TGTGCCAGCAGTCAAGAGGTTAGCGAGACCCAGTACTTC. This encodes CASSQEVSETQYF.

The J gene is TRBJ1-2, the V gene TRBV2; 8 bases align to TRBD1. V was pared by 6 bases and J by 4 bases, with 7 bases of the junction left unmatched. This CDR3 region has 14 residues. Germline V CDR1 and CDR2: SNHLY, FYNNEI. The CDR3 coding sequence is TGTGCCAGCAGAACCGGACAGGGAGCCTATGGCTACACCTTC. This gives the protein CASRTGQGAYGYTF.

This clone turned up a few times. The chain combines TRBV7-6 with TRBJ1-6, with D unclear. V lost 2 bases to trimming and J lost 10 bases, with 15 bases between them. Germline CDR1 SGHVS, CDR2 FNYEAQ. The CDR3 loop spans 15 amino acids. For the CDR3, the DNA is TGTGCCAGCAGCTTAAGTCCCCCCCGAGGCTCACCCCTCCACTTT. This sequence encodes CASSLSPPRGSPLHF. Based on the CDR3 plus reference TRBV7-6 and TRBJ1-6, the full variable domain is GAGVSQSPRYKVTKRGQDVALRCDPISGHVSLYWYRQALGQGPEFLTYFNYEAQQDKSGLPNDRFSAERPEGSISTLTIQRTEQRDSAMYRCASSLSPPRGSPLHFGNGTRLTVT.

The V gene is TRBV27, the J gene TRBJ2-2; D call uncertain. The V gene lost 4 bases and the J gene lost 0 bases, with 9 bases spanning the gap. Germline CDR1 and CDR2: MNHEY and SMNVEV (reference sequence). CDR3 length equals 15 residues. The CDR3 nucleotides are TGTGCCAGCAGTTCGGAGATAACGAACACCGGGGAGCTGTTTTTT. Its protein is CASSSEITNTGELFF.

The chain uses TRBV6-5 and TRBJ1-1; D ambiguous. The CDR3 is made up of 15 amino acids. From germline, CDR1 is MNHEY and CDR2 SVGAGI. Trimming shortened V by 2 bases and J by 3 bases, and 13 bases separated the two germline ends. The CDR3, as DNA: TGTGCCAGCAGTTACGCCCCTACCGGGGACACTGAAGCTTTCTTT. This encodes CASSYAPTGDTEAFF.

This clone showed up just once. The V and J genes are TRBV15 and TRBJ2-5, with D possibly TRBD1 on 6 matching bases. V was pared by 5 bases and J by 4 bases, with 20 bases between. Germline CDR1 LNHNV, CDR2 YYDKDF (reference sequence). The CDR3 has 16 residues. CDR3 DNA sequence: TGTGCCACCAGCGTACGTTCAGGGGTCGTGGGAGAGACCCAGTACTTC. Translated, it gives CATSVRSGVVGETQYF.

The chain recombines TRBV2 with TRBJ2-3, with 9 bases lining up with TRBD1. This CDR3 is built from 13 residues. Germline CDR1 and CDR2: SNHLY and FYNNEI. V was clipped by 8 bases and J by 11 bases; unmatched bases: 11. The CDR3 here is CASDYLTDRGQYF. In nucleotides, the CDR3 is TGTGCCAGCGATTACTTAACGGACAGGGGGCAGTATTTT.

This clone was observed a single time. The V and J genes are TRBV5-1 and TRBJ1-4, with TRBD1 as a possible D gene (6 bases). This CDR3 is built from 14 residues. V lost 0 bases and J lost 6, with 9 bases in between. Germline CDR1 SGHRS, CDR2 YFSETQ. The CDR3 region has the DNA TGCGCCAGCAGCTTGGGGACAGTAGATGAAAAACTGTTTTTT. Protein: CASSLGTVDEKLFF.

V gene TRBV27 combines with J gene TRBJ1-2, with TRBD1 matching 7 bases. The CDR3 consists of 15 residues. After removal of 5 bases from V and 8 bases from J, the junction contained 14 bases not matched to a gene. CDR1 is MNHEY, CDR2 SMNVEV, per germline (reference sequence). CDR3: CASSGGNLQGRGYTF. The CDR3 DNA follows: TGTGCCAGCAGTGGGGGGAACCTACAGGGGAGGGGCTACACCTTC.